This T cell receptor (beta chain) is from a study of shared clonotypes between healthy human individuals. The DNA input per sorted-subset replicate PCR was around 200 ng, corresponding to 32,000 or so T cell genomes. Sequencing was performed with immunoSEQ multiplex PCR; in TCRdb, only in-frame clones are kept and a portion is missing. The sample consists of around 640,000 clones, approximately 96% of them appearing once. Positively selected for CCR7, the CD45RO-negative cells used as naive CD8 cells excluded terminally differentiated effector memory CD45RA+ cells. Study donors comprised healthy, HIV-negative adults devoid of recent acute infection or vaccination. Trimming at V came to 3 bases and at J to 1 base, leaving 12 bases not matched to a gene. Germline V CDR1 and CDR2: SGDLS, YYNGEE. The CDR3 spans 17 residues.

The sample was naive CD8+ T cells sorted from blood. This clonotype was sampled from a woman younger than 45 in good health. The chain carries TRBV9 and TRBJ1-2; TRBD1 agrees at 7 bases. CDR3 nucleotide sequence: TGTGCCAGCAGCGAGGAGGGTTTAGGGGGCTTTAACTATGGCTACACCTTC. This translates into CASSEEGLGGFNYGYTF.